Listed here are 11 T cell receptor beta chains from one sample, sequenced in a study of shared clonotypes between healthy human individuals. Selected positively for CCR7 and CD45RO-negative, naive CD8 cells excluded terminally differentiated effector memory CD45RA+ cells. Here immunoSEQ multiplex PCR was the method, and the copy in TCRdb shows in-frame clones only, minus some. The sample records about 2 million clones, about 95% being singletons. Sequenced input: naive CD8+ T cells sorted from blood. These receptors were collected from a man aged 18 to 30 in good health.

This rearrangement joins TRBV15 to TRBJ2-1; TRBD2 matches 9 bases. This CDR3 has 15 amino acids. Losses at the gene ends were 0 bases for V and 6 bases for J; bases not matched to a gene: 3. CDR1 and CDR2 from the germline V gene are LNHNV and YYDKDF (reference sequence). The CDR3 spells CATSRDLGLANEQFF. CDR3 DNA sequence: TGTGCCACCAGCAGAGATCTGGGACTAGCCAATGAGCAGTTCTTC.

The chain combines TRBV5-6 with TRBJ1-5; D remains unclear. Between the trimmed V and J ends, which lost 1 base and 3 bases, there was a span of 11 bases. CDR1 and CDR2 (germline): SGHDT, YYEEEE. This CDR3 has 15 residues. For the CDR3, the DNA is TGTGCCAGCAGCTTGTTTCAAAGTGCCAATCAGCCCCAGCATTTT. This codes for CASSLFQSANQPQHF.

CDR3 protein: CASRHTGPSNSPLHF. Written as DNA, the CDR3 is TGTGCCAGCAGACATACAGGGCCCTCTAATTCACCCCTCCACTTT. The chain employs TRBV7-3 and TRBJ1-6, with a possible D match to TRBD1 (6 bases). Trimming took 6 bases from V and 6 from J, leaving 15 bases between them. Germline V gives CDR1 SGHTA, CDR2 FQGTGA. The CDR3 runs to 15 residues.

The chain joins TRBV6-5 to TRBJ2-2; D might be TRBD1 or TRBD2, each matching 6 bases. The CDR3 has 13 residues. V shed 5 bases and J shed 7 bases, with 11 bases lying between them. CDR1 is MNHEY, CDR2 SVGAGI, per germline. In DNA, the CDR3 is TGTGCCAGCAGTCAGAGGGGGGTCGGGGAGCTGTTTTTT. Its translation: CASSQRGVGELFF.

V and J are TRBV5-6 and TRBJ2-3; 12 nucleotides match TRBD2. The V gene end was trimmed by 4 bases and the J gene end by 6 bases; junction bases not matched to a gene: 6. Germline CDR1 SGHDT, CDR2 YYEEEE. The CDR3 has 15 amino acids. The CDR3 nucleotides read TGTGCCAGCAGCGAGGTGACTAGCGGGGGTGATACGCAGTATTTT. It encodes CASSEVTSGGDTQYF. The whole variable domain, filled in from reference TRBV5-6 and TRBJ2-3, reads DAGVTQSPTHLIKTRGQQVTLRCSPKSGHDTVSWYQQALGQGPQFIFQYYEEEERQRGNFPDRFSGHQFPNYSSELNVNALLLGDSALYLCASSEVTSGGDTQYFGPGTRLTVL.

This sequence joins TRBV30 and TRBJ1-2; a possible D gene is TRBD1 (6 bases). V was cut by 4 bases and J by 0 bases, with 15 bases left in between. Looked up from germline, CDR1 is GTSNPN and CDR2 is SVGIG (reference sequence). The CDR3 is 15 residues long. CDR3 sequence reads: CAWNRAGHTNYGYTF. Written as DNA, the CDR3 is TGTGCCTGGAACCGGGCGGGACACACTAACTATGGCTACACCTTC.

The chain joins TRBV27 to TRBJ2-7, with TRBD2 matching over 7 bases. This CDR3 region has 14 residues. The V gene's germline CDR1 is MNHEY and CDR2 SMNVEV (reference sequence). The J segment lost 7 bases and the V segment lost 3 bases, leaving 9 bases of the junction unmatched. As DNA, the CDR3 is TGTGCCAGCAGTTTCGCGGGGGATACTTGGGAGCAGTACTTC. As protein: CASSFAGDTWEQYF.

With respect to this clone: Other DNA sequences in the same sample also yield this CDR3. The gene calls are TRBV19 and TRBJ2-7, with 9 bases that match TRBD1. Trimming cost V 5 bases and J 2 bases; bases outside gene matches: 4. The V gene's germline CDR1 is LNHDA and CDR2 SQIVND (reference sequence). This CDR3 has 14 amino acids. The CDR3 sequence: CASSLGQGPYEQYF. CDR3 coding DNA: TGTGCCAGTAGTCTGGGACAGGGACCCTACGAGCAGTACTTC.

Concerning this clone: A junction boundary mismatches the germline segment, possibly from a read error. The chain joins TRBV7-8 to TRBJ1-1, with D perhaps matching TRBD1 (6 bases). The CDR3 covers 11 residues. The V gene's germline CDR1 is SGHVS and CDR2 FQNEAQ. The CDR3 nucleotides read TGTGCCAGCAGCCCGGGGGCTCCTCTTTCTTTT. This gives the protein CASSPGAPLSF.

The chain employs TRBV6-5 and TRBJ1-1, with D possibly TRBD1 on 5 matching bases. This CDR3 has 13 amino acids. V lost 6 bases and J lost 2, with 10 bases in between. From germline, CDR1 is MNHEY and CDR2 SVGAGI. CDR3 in amino acids: CASRTDYNTEAFF. The CDR3 DNA is TGTGCCAGCAGGACAGATTATAACACTGAAGCTTTCTTT.

The chain has TRBV29-1 and TRBJ2-1; D unresolved. This CDR3 comprises 17 residues. The germline V gene encodes CDR1 SQVTM and CDR2 ANQGSEA. Trimming took 3 bases from V and 0 from J, leaving 18 bases between them. CDR3 coding DNA: TGCAGCGTTGACGGGCTAGTCCTGATTAGCTCCTACAATGAGCAGTTCTTC. It codes for CSVDGLVLISSYNEQFF.